Here is one T cell receptor (beta chain) with its context. Deletions cut 4 bases from V and 6 bases from J, with 12 bases between. Germline CDR1 KGHSH, CDR2 LQKENI. This CDR3 has 13 residues. Assay used: immunoSEQ multiplex PCR; TCRdb lists only in-frame clones, some missing. This sample has 180,000 or so clones, with around four fifths found just once. These data originate in a study of blood T cell repertoires in COVID-19. Study information: Acute-phase and convalescent COVID-19 samples originated in the United States, Italy and Spain. Sources were T cells, B-cell-depleted T cells, or PBMCs; the material itself was cDNA or gDNA.

Participants reported their clinical history, and cohort assignment relied on those reports. Two negative PCRs, clearance, or symptom resolution had been documented for recovered Cohort 3 donors. The material sequenced was PBMCs or T cells enriched from blood (not recorded which). This sequence originates from a woman aged 60-70 years who had recovered from COVID-19. The genes are TRBV18 and TRBJ1-1; maybe TRBD1 (6 bases). The CDR3 loop is CASSLPGAPEAFF. CDR3 in DNA: TGTGCCAGCTCACTTCCAGGGGCACCTGAAGCTTTCTTT.